This TCR beta chain was captured in a study of blood T cell repertoires in COVID-19. Study in general: Both acute and convalescent COVID-19 samples were obtained from the United States, Italy and Spain.

Method: immunoSEQ multiplex PCR; TCRdb's copy keeps in-frame clones and lacks some. The sample holds 25,000 or so clones, about nine tenths seen once. The length of the CDR3 is 11 residues. Germline V gene lookup returns CDR1 MNHNY and CDR2 SVGAGI (reference sequence). V was pared by 8 bases and J by 7 bases, with 10 bases between. This clone has a single count. The source is a human donor in a cohort sampled during active COVID-19. The rearrangement links TRBV6-6 to TRBJ2-3; D call uncertain. Sequenced: peripheral blood. CDR3 sequence: CASAELHTQYF. The CDR3 nucleotides read TGTGCCAGCGCCGAACTTCATACGCAGTATTTT.